The 5 T cell receptor beta chains below all came from one sample that was sequenced in a study of graft-versus-host responses after intestinal transplantation. Data came from immunoSEQ multiplex PCR; TCRdb stores just in-frame clones and leaves some out. The sample lists 35,000 to 55,000 clones, approximately 92% occurring once. The material was PBMCs, obtained 750 to 850 days after a first intestinal transplant, on the day of a second. The receptors were gathered from a human patient who received an intestinal transplant, so some T cells may come from the graft donor.

This chain connects TRBV6-4 to TRBJ2-5, with D possibly being TRBD2 (5 bases). V was trimmed by 0 bases and J by 5 bases, leaving 13 bases between them. This CDR3 is 15 amino acids long. Germline V gene data show CDR1 as MRHNA and CDR2 as SNTAGT. The CDR3 nucleotides read TGTGCCAGCAGTGACTCGAGGGAGTTGGAGGAGACCCAGTACTTC. Protein: CASSDSRELEETQYF.

The V gene is TRBV20-1, the J gene TRBJ2-7; D uncertain. This CDR3 has 11 residues. CDR1 and CDR2 (germline): DFQATT, SNEGSKA (reference sequence). The V gene lost 5 bases and the J gene lost 0 bases, with 5 bases spanning the gap. The CDR3 here is CSAAASYEQYF. The CDR3 region has the DNA TGCAGTGCTGCCGCCTCCTACGAGCAGTACTTC.

The chain couples TRBV9 to TRBJ1-5, with 7 bases identical to TRBD1. Germline V gene sequence: CDR1 SGDLS, CDR2 YYNGEE. This CDR3 contains 14 residues. The junction had 8 bases not matched to a gene; V was cut back by 3 bases and J by 8 bases. The CDR3 spells CASSASGGSEPQHF. The CDR3 DNA is TGTGCCAGCAGCGCTTCAGGGGGGAGCGAGCCCCAGCATTTT.

This clone was observed a few times. The J gene is TRBJ1-4, the V gene TRBV18; tentatively, D is TRBD1 (6 bases). This CDR3 has 16 amino acids. Trimming took off 3 bases at V and 0 bases at J, with 11 bases between the two ends. From germline, CDR1 is KGHSH and CDR2 LQKENI. The CDR3 DNA reads as TGTGCCAGCTCACCCCAGACAGGTGCAACTAATGAAAAACTGTTTTTT. As protein: CASSPQTGATNEKLFF.

The chain carries TRBV18 and TRBJ1-3; a possible D gene is TRBD1 (5 bases). CDR1 and CDR2 (germline): KGHSH, LQKENI. V lost 3 bases, J lost 0 bases, and 18 bases lay in between. The CDR3 extends over 18 amino acids. CDR3 nucleotide sequence: TGTGCCAGCTCACCGACGGTGAGCGGACACTCCTCTGGAAACACCATATATTTT. Translated, it gives CASSPTVSGHSSGNTIYF.